This entry features one T cell receptor (beta chain) sequence. The antigen is not known. Each donor was a Caucasian adult residing in Nashville, Tennessee. The data were taken from a study of shared clonotypes between healthy human individuals. Study-wide points: A few donors had about 5% of their naive CD4 clonotypes in common.

Profiling relied on immunoSEQ multiplex PCR, and the TCRdb table lists in-frame clones only, not all of them. The data hold a few million clones, with 93% observed a single time. V lost 7 bases and J lost 3, with 18 bases in between. This CDR3 spans 16 amino acids. Germline values: CDR1 MNHEY, CDR2 SMNVEV (reference sequence). The TCR originated in a man between 18 and 35 years old in good health. Some clones in this sample may be carry-over from other donors' samples. Sample: naive CD4+ T cells from PBMCs. The subset here: CD45RA+ positively selected. The chain employs TRBV27 and TRBJ1-4; D might be TRBD1 (5 bases). CDR3 bases: TGTGCCAGCATTCGCCAAGCCGGGACCTCTAATGAAAAACTGTTTTTT. It is translated as CASIRQAGTSNEKLFF.